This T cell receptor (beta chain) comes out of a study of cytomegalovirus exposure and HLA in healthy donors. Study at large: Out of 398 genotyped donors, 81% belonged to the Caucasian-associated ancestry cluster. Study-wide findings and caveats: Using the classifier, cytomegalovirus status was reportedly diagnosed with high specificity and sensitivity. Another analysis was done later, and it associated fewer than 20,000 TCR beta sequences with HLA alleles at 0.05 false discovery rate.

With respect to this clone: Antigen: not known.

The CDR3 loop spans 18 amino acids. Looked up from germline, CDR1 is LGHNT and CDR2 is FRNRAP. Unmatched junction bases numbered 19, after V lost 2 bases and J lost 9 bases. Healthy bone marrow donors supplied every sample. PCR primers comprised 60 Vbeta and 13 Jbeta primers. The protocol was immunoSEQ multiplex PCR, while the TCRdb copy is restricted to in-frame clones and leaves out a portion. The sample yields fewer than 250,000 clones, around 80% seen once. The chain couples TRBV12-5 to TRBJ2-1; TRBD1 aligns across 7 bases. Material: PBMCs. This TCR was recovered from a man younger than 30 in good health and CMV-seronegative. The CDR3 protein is CASGLFRDSLTGLGEQFF. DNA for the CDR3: TGTGCTAGTGGTTTGTTCCGGGATTCCTTGACAGGGTTGGGTGAGCAGTTCTTC. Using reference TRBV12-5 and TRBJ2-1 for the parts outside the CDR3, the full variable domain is DARVTQTPRHKVTEMGQEVTMRCQPILGHNTVFWYRQTMMQGLELLAYFRNRAPLDDSGMPKDRFSAEMPDATLATLKIQPSEPRDSAVYFCASGLFRDSLTGLGEQFFGPGTRLTVL.